This entry describes one TCR beta chain. This clonotype has only a few counts. Its antigen is still unknown. No clone much larger than this one lies a single base away; base qualities are absent. This specimen's treatment or condition label, interpreted: live attenuated yellow fever vaccine strain. At each blood-draw timepoint, two biological replicates of bulk PBMCs were obtained. A standard Ficoll-Paque protocol was used to isolate PBMCs from peripheral blood. TriZol was used to extract RNA from bulk PBMCs, from CD4 and CD8 fractions, and from dextramer-positive and dextramer-negative fractions. The data derive from a study of T cells after yellow fever vaccination (dated by TCRdb to about 2019). The study in broad terms: The SMART-Seq v4 Ultra Low Input RNA kit was used to prepare libraries from fractions with low cell numbers. To follow T-cell clones before and after both primary and booster YFV17D yellow fever vaccination, bulk TCR alpha and beta repertoires underwent longitudinal sequencing. Bulk PBMC replicates and cell subsets were isolated from blood drawn at multiple timepoints before and after both primary and secondary immunization. The cohort comprised two healthy male donors, one aged 18 to 30 and one aged 30 to 40 years. Broad study findings and their caveats: The secondary T-cell response was weaker than the primary response but faster, peaking on day 5 instead of day 15. Most clones expanded after primary vaccination were re-detected after the booster (around 96% of CD4 and approximately 85% of CD8), suggesting broad memory maintenance. The study included only two donors, which limits how far the findings can be generalized. A small fraction of clonotypes showed up in both the CD4 and CD8 compartments, probably as a result of convergent recombination. Computational filtering was required because FACS-sorted repertoires could contain abundant contaminating clonotypes from the bulk population.

The CDR1 and CDR2 encoded by the germline V gene (reference sequence) are DFQATT and SNEGSKA. The CDR3 covers 12 residues, taking in both the cysteine and the phenylalanine. Of the read, only the CDR3 DNA is kept; its 36 bases are in frame from base 1. TCR cDNA was synthesized by 5'RACE template switching, which introduced a universal primer site and unique molecular identifiers. Priming for cDNA synthesis came from both the TCR alpha and TCR beta constant segments. Two PCR steps were used to amplify libraries, with sample barcodes and sequencing adapters being added in the second step. Libraries were sequenced on Illumina HiSeq 2500 (2x100 bp) or NovaSeq (2x150 bp). The paper's processing steps were these. MIGEC handled demultiplexing of reads and collapsing into UMI consensus sequences, while MiXCR performed V(D)J alignment. Using edgeR on replicate PBMC samples, clonotypes were called vaccine-responding if FDR was below 0.01 and the log2 fold change was above 5 up to day 15. Each bulk clonotype received a CD4 or CD8 identity based on whether the sequenced CD4 or CD8 repertoire contained that clonotype at higher abundance. TCRdb cleaned the public reads at Q25 with fastp, built clones with MiXCR and kept in-frame beta chains. Under each unique CDR3 protein, matching rows form one entry showing the most common genes and DNA. The V and J calls, along with clone size, are taken from TCRdb and not from the paper's own processing. The sample records approximately 600,000 distinct CDR3 sequences, roughly an eighth of which are singletons. Approximately 15% of the sample is in the top ten clones.

The chain links TRBV20-1 with TRBJ2-1; 8 bases in the junction line up with TRBD2. The sequencing here drew on PBMCs, taken on the day of the yellow fever booster vaccination. The sequence derives from a man aged 25-45 years who received the YFV17D yellow fever vaccine. The CDR3 corresponds to CSTGTSVYEQFF. The DNA is as follows: TGCAGCACCGGGACTAGTGTTTATGAGCAGTTCTTC.